This TCR beta chain came from a study of lymphopenia after photon versus proton radiotherapy. V lost 8 bases and J lost 4; bases outside the gene matches: 10. The CDR3 extends over 16 amino acids. CDR1 is LNHDA and CDR2 is SQIVND in the germline V gene (reference sequence). The table came from immunoSEQ multiplex PCR; TCRdb's copy has only in-frame clones and leaves some out. Of about 68,000 clones in the sample, more than 75% were seen once. This receptor was identified in a woman between 65 and 79 years old with pancreatic cancer. This sample comprised peripheral blood, obtained from a patient treated with photon-based radiotherapy. This chain uses TRBV19 with TRBJ2-1; 11 nucleotides agree with TRBD2. The CDR3 region is CASRSSGTSGYNEQFF. The CDR3 bases are TGTGCCAGTCGGTCCTCCGGGACTAGCGGATACAATGAGCAGTTCTTC.